The 2 T cell receptor beta chains below come from one sample, sequenced in a study of blood T cell repertoires in COVID-19. Assay: immunoSEQ multiplex PCR; the TCRdb copy retains only in-frame clones and omits some. This table holds around 200,000 clones, approximately 86% found once. Material: peripheral blood. Receptor source: a woman older than 75 in a cohort sampled during active or convalescent COVID-19.

This clone has just a few counts. V usage is TRBV7-9 and J usage is TRBJ2-2; weak D call: TRBD1 (7 bases). The ends were cut back, 5 bases at V and 6 bases at J, with 19 bases in the middle. The CDR3 is 16 amino acids. Per the germline V gene, CDR1 is SEHNR and CDR2 is FQNEAQ (reference sequence). CDR3 in DNA: TGTGCCAGCAGCCCCGGAGGGGGCGGGATCTCCGGGGAGCTGTTTTTT. This gives the protein CASSPGGGGISGELFF.

The CDR3: CASSTEVVTEAFF. DNA of the CDR3: TGTGCCAGCAGTACGGAGGTGGTGACTGAAGCTTTCTTT. The chain couples TRBV6-6 to TRBJ1-1; D is uncertain. Germline CDR1 MNHNY, CDR2 SVGAGI (reference sequence). V was trimmed by 5 bases and J by 5 bases, leaving 12 bases between them. The CDR3 is made up of 13 amino acids.